This T cell receptor (beta chain) was recorded in a study of T cells after yellow fever vaccination. Study in general: With SMART-Seq v4 Ultra Low Input, the fractions containing low cell numbers were prepared. Regarding the study as a whole: A small share of clonotypes appeared in both CD4 and CD8 compartments. Among primary-vaccination clones, most reappeared after the booster, at 96% for CD4 and more than 75% for CD8.

This clonotype was seen repeatedly, ten times or more. The antigen remains undetermined. V gave up 0 bases and J gave up 6 bases, with 10 bases separating them. CDR1 and CDR2 from the germline V gene are SGHNT and YYREEE (reference sequence). CDR3 length equals 13 residues. TCRdb processed the 5' RACE reads anew with MiXCR; each CDR3 protein has one entry. This table holds about 74,000 distinct CDR3 sequences, more than 5.5% found once. The material sequenced was CD8+ T cells sorted from PBMCs, taken about 5 days after the first yellow fever vaccination. The chain carries TRBV5-4 and TRBJ2-7; D gene uncertain. The sequence was collected from a man younger than 35 who received the YFV17D yellow fever vaccine. The CDR3 sequence: CASSLEHASEQYF. The CDR3 nucleotides are TGTGCCAGCAGCTTGGAACACGCGAGCGAGCAGTACTTC.